One sample yielded the 25 T cell receptor beta chains listed below, sequenced in a study of blood T cell repertoires in COVID-19. This table comes from immunoSEQ multiplex PCR, and its TCRdb copy is limited to in-frame clones, with some not included. The sample has roughly 330,000 clones, around 90% seen once. The source material was PBMCs or T cells enriched from blood (not recorded which). These receptors came from a woman younger than 45 who had recovered from COVID-19.

There are a few counts of this clone. The V call is TRBV10-3, the J call TRBJ2-7; TRBD1 aligns across 8 bases. The CDR3 is 12 residues long. The germline V gene encodes CDR1 ENHRY and CDR2 SYGVKD. V lost 9 bases to trimming and J lost 2 bases; unmatched junction nucleotides: 3. The CDR3 protein is CAIGTGAYEQYF. CDR3 DNA: TGTGCCATAGGGACAGGAGCCTACGAGCAGTACTTC.

The rearrangement joins TRBV2 to TRBJ2-2; possibly TRBD1 for D (7 bases). The CDR3 contains 17 residues. Between the trimmed V and J ends, which lost 10 bases and 4 bases, there was a span of 25 bases. Germline V gives CDR1 SNHLY, CDR2 FYNNEI. CDR3 sequence reads: CATGGTAPTRGTGELFF. The DNA of the CDR3 is TGTGCCACCGGAGGGACAGCCCCCACTCGGGGCACCGGGGAGCTGTTTTTT.

V gene TRBV29-1 combines with J gene TRBJ2-1; 7 bases are a match to TRBD2. The V gene's germline CDR1 is SQVTM and CDR2 ANQGSEA. With V trimmed by 4 bases and J by 3 bases, 6 bases remained unmatched. This CDR3 comprises 14 residues. The CDR3 DNA sequence: TGCAGCGTTGGAGCTAGCGGCATCTACAATGAGCAGTTCTTC. Encoded protein: CSVGASGIYNEQFF.

A single count supports this clone. The chain is built from TRBV18 and TRBJ2-6; possible D gene TRBD2, 6 bases. Germline CDR1 is KGHSH and CDR2 is LQKENI. V gave up 4 bases and J gave up 0 bases, with 13 bases separating them. The CDR3 is 17 amino acids. CDR3 protein: CASSQRDSASGANVLTF. DNA for the CDR3: TGTGCCAGCTCACAACGGGACTCCGCCTCTGGGGCCAACGTCCTGACTTTC.

The count of this clone is one. The V gene is TRBV6-2 or TRBV6-3, the J gene TRBJ2-3, with D maybe TRBD1 (7 bases). This CDR3 has 17 residues. Deletions cut 4 bases from V and 3 bases from J, with 20 bases between. CDR1 and CDR2 from the germline V gene are MNHEY and SVGEGT. The CDR3 loop is CASSSRRGRGVTDTQYF. The CDR3 DNA reads as TGTGCCAGCAGTTCTCGAAGGGGGCGGGGTGTGACAGATACGCAGTATTTT.

This chain links TRBV9 with TRBJ2-1; TRBD1 aligns across 9 bases. This CDR3 is built from 15 residues. Germline lookup yields CDR1 SGDLS and CDR2 YYNGEE. The V segment lost 0 bases and the J segment 4 bases; nucleotides outside the gene matches: 2. The CDR3 DNA follows: TGTGCCAGCAGCGTAGCTGGGACAGGGTACAATGAGCAGTTCTTC. Translated, it gives CASSVAGTGYNEQFF.

This clone was seen only a few times. The chain is built from TRBV7-9 and TRBJ1-1, with D perhaps TRBD1 (6 bases). Trimming shortened V by 1 base and J by 6 bases, and 21 bases separated the two germline ends. This CDR3 contains 17 residues. CDR1 and CDR2 (germline): SEHNR, FQNEAQ (reference sequence). The CDR3 sequence: CASSLDSIVGARPEAFF. CDR3 coding DNA: TGTGCCAGCAGCTTAGATAGCATTGTGGGGGCGAGGCCTGAAGCTTTCTTT. Together with reference TRBV7-9 and TRBJ1-1, the CDR3 gives the full variable domain: DTGVSQNPRHKITKRGQNVTFRCDPISEHNRLYWYRQTLGQGPEFLTYFQNEAQLEKSRLLSDRFSAERPKGSFSTLEIQRTEQGDSAMYLCASSLDSIVGARPEAFFGQGTRLTVV.

This clone appeared a single time. The rearrangement links TRBV6-6 to TRBJ1-1; 9 bases fit TRBD1. This CDR3 comprises 15 residues. CDR1 and CDR2 (germline): MNHNY, SVGAGI (reference sequence). J gave up 1 base and V 6 bases, and 6 bases lay outside the gene matches. CDR3 in amino acids: CASRDRDRENTEAFF. The CDR3 DNA follows: TGTGCCAGCAGGGACCGGGACAGGGAGAACACTGAAGCTTTCTTT.

In DNA form, the CDR3 reads TGTGCCAGCAGTTTGAGCTATGGCTACACCTTC. This translates into CASSLSYGYTF. The chain joins TRBV12-3 or TRBV12-4 to TRBJ1-2; D is undetermined. V dropped 3 bases and J dropped 4 bases, with 3 bases sitting between them. The CDR3 covers 11 residues.

The V and J genes are TRBV9 and TRBJ1-2; weak D call: TRBD1 (5 bases). CDR3 length: 14 amino acids. Germline V gene data show CDR1 as SGDLS and CDR2 as YYNGEE. Deletions cut 0 bases from V and 5 bases from J, with 11 bases between. The CDR3, as DNA: TGTGCCAGCAGCGTAGAAAGAGGGACTTATGGCTACACCTTC. This gives the protein CASSVERGTYGYTF.

This clone has just one count. The J gene is TRBJ2-7, the V gene TRBV9; D might be TRBD1 (6 bases). Germline assignment: CDR1 SGDLS and CDR2 YYNGEE. Trimming cost V 4 bases and J 2 bases, with 28 bases left between them. The CDR3 extends over 19 amino acids. The CDR3 DNA sequence: TGTGCCAGCAGCCCTGGTTGGGGGCGGTCCCGTTTTACCGCCTACGAGCAGTACTTC. This gives the protein CASSPGWGRSRFTAYEQYF.

This rearrangement joins TRBV9 to TRBJ2-7; a possible D gene is TRBD1 (5 bases). Germline V gene data show CDR1 as SGDLS and CDR2 as YYNGEE. The CDR3 runs 13 residues. V dropped 4 bases and J dropped 0 bases, with 8 bases sitting between them. DNA for the CDR3: TGTGCCAGCAGCTCCACAGGCTCCTACGAGCAGTACTTC. Its protein is CASSSTGSYEQYF.

The chain recombines TRBV7-2 with TRBJ2-7, with D perhaps TRBD2 (6 bases). Trimming took 1 base from V and 0 from J, leaving 10 bases between them. This CDR3 is 15 amino acids long. The germline V gene has CDR1 SGHTA and CDR2 FQGNSA. The CDR3 DNA reads TGTGCCAGCAGCTTAGGAGGGGACTTCTCCTACGAGCAGTACTTC. Protein product: CASSLGGDFSYEQYF.

The J gene is TRBJ2-7, the V gene TRBV6-1; no firm D call. Trimming took off 1 base at V and 2 bases at J, with 6 bases between the two ends. The germline gives CDR1 MNHNS, CDR2 SASEGT. The CDR3 spans 13 residues. The CDR3 DNA reads TGTGCCAGCAGTGAAGTAAAGCCCTACGAGCAGTACTTC. Translating it yields CASSEVKPYEQYF.

The gene calls are TRBV7-2 and TRBJ1-5; unclear D gene. This CDR3 has 12 amino acids. V lost 4 bases to trimming and J lost 7 bases, with 8 bases between them. Germline CDR1 and CDR2: SGHTA and FQGNSA. The CDR3 DNA is TGTGCCAGCAGCTCCCCGGGACAGCCCCAGCATTTT. Protein product: CASSSPGQPQHF.

This clone was seen only once. V usage is TRBV6-2 or TRBV6-3 and J usage is TRBJ2-3; tentative D call: TRBD1 (6 bases). From germline, CDR1 is MNHEY and CDR2 SVGEGT. The ends were cut back, 3 bases at V and 1 base at J, with 14 bases in the middle. The CDR3 length is 16 residues. Here the CDR3 DNA reads TGTGCCAGCAGTTATGGAACAGGGACCCGCACAGATACGCAGTATTTT. It is translated as CASSYGTGTRTDTQYF.

The V call is TRBV2, the J call TRBJ1-5; TRBD1 is a possible D gene (5 bases). Trimming pared 3 bases from V and 4 bases from J, leaving 10 bases between. Germline CDR1 is SNHLY and CDR2 is FYNNEI. CDR3 length: 14 amino acids. The CDR3, as DNA: TGTGCCAGCAGTGAGGTCGGGGGTAATCAGCCCCAGCATTTT. It translates to CASSEVGGNQPQHF.

The rearrangement links TRBV12-3 or TRBV12-4 to TRBJ1-1; D possibly corresponds to TRBD1 (6 bases). The CDR3 runs to 13 residues. V was clipped by 6 bases and J by 1 base, with 9 bases between them. The CDR3 protein is CASRTQGNTEAFF. CDR3 in DNA: TGTGCCAGCAGAACACAGGGGAACACTGAAGCTTTCTTT.

The rearrangement links TRBV12-3 or TRBV12-4 to TRBJ2-7, with D unclear. The germline V and J ends were trimmed by 4 bases and 5 bases, with 9 bases remaining between them. The CDR3 is 12 residues long. CDR3 nucleotides: TGTGCCAGCAGTTACCGATCTAACGAGCAGTACTTC. Amino acids: CASSYRSNEQYF.

The V and J genes are TRBV3-1 (or the pseudogene TRBV3-2) and TRBJ2-1; tentative D call: TRBD1 (6 bases). This CDR3 spans 17 amino acids. Trimming removed 0 bases from V and 4 bases from J, with 16 bases in between. CDR1 LGHDT and CDR2 YNNKEL come from the germline V gene (reference sequence). This CDR3 reads CASSQELGGNVYNEQFF. For the CDR3, the DNA is TGTGCCAGCAGCCAAGAATTAGGGGGAAACGTTTACAATGAGCAGTTCTTC.

J is TRBJ1-3 and V is TRBV7-8; tentatively, D is TRBD1 (6 bases). Germline values: CDR1 SGHVS, CDR2 FQNEAQ. The V end lost 2 bases, the J end lost 0 bases, and 11 bases lay between the germline ends. The CDR3 covers 16 residues. Here the CDR3 DNA reads TGTGCCAGCAGCTTACAGGGGACCTACTCTGGAAACACCATATATTTT. It encodes CASSLQGTYSGNTIYF.

The CDR3 nucleotides are TGTGCCAGCAGCCAGTCGGCGGTCGAAGCCACTGAAGCTTTCTTT. It encodes CASSQSAVEATEAFF. The chain employs TRBV3-1 (or the pseudogene TRBV3-2) and TRBJ1-1; D unresolved. The germline CDR1 and CDR2 sequences are LGHDT and YNNKEL (reference sequence). This CDR3 contains 15 residues. V gave up 3 bases and J gave up 4 bases, with 15 bases separating them.

The gene calls are TRBV5-1 and TRBJ1-2; D unclear. Per germline, CDR1 SGHRS and CDR2 YFSETQ. V gave up 1 base and J gave up 5 bases, with 9 bases separating them. CDR3 length: 13 amino acids. The CDR3 loop is CASSLPDLYGYTF. The CDR3 region has the DNA TGCGCCAGCAGCTTGCCAGATTTGTATGGCTACACCTTC. Together with reference TRBV5-1 and TRBJ1-2, the CDR3 gives the full variable domain: KAGVTQTPRYLIKTRGQQVTLSCSPISGHRSVSWYQQTPGQGLQFLFEYFSETQRNKGNFPGRFSGRQFSNSRSEMNVSTLELGDSALYLCASSLPDLYGYTFGSGTRLTVV.

This clone was picked up one time. This chain links TRBV5-1 with TRBJ2-5, with a tentative D call TRBD1 (5 bases). The CDR3 covers 15 residues. The germline gives CDR1 SGHRS, CDR2 YFSETQ. Trimming removed 0 bases at V and 2 bases at J, with 11 bases between. The CDR3 region has the DNA TGCGCCAGCAGCTTGGCCGGTGACAGTCAAGAGACCCAGTACTTC. As protein: CASSLAGDSQETQYF.

This chain joins TRBV19 and TRBJ1-4, with a tentative D call TRBD1 (6 bases). CDR1 is LNHDA, CDR2 SQIVND, per germline (reference sequence). Trimming stripped 6 bases from V and 0 bases from J, with 14 bases between. This CDR3 is built from 16 residues. The CDR3, as DNA: TGTGCCAGTAGACCCCAGACAGGCCCAACTAATGAAAAACTGTTTTTT. It yields the protein CASRPQTGPTNEKLFF.